This T cell receptor (beta chain) was profiled in a study of CD8 T cells in ankylosing spondylitis. General study results and limits: Clones linked to disease were reported to show significant enrichment in matched ankylosing spondylitis synovial fluid.

Germline loops: CDR1 SGHRS, CDR2 YFSETQ. The V gene lost 9 bases and the J gene lost 5 bases, with 26 bases spanning the gap. This CDR3 has 16 residues. Quantitative 5'-RACE with molecular barcodes generated TCR beta libraries. TCRdb re-derived calls from the 5' RACE reads in MiXCR, one entry per CDR3 protein. The table includes about 250,000 distinct CDR3 sequences, approximately 7.6% detected once. This clonotype was observed once. Its target is not known. The sequence was collected from a female donor with ankylosing spondylitis or in good health (not recorded which). Sequencing was carried out using blood, either unsorted or a sorted T cell fraction (not recorded which). The chain recombines TRBV5-1 with TRBJ1-1; D is undetermined. The CDR3 DNA sequence: TGCGCCAACAGACGCGCGGGAGGATCCCGTGGGACTGAAGCTTTCTTT. The encoded protein is CANRRAGGSRGTEAFF.